This is a list of T cell receptor beta chains from one sample in a study of Ad26.COV2.S vaccination and SARS-CoV-2 variants. The table came from immunoSEQ multiplex PCR; TCRdb's copy has only in-frame clones and leaves some out. Here the sample spans approximately 340,000 clones, around 92% being singletons. This specimen was peripheral blood, taken after recovery from COVID-19. Receptor source: a human donor who had recovered from COVID-19. Each CDR3 is given with its conserved first and last residue. Each record gives: J gene, V gene, CDR3 protein.

TRBJ2-5,TRBV3-1/TRBV3-2,CASSQGPGYRGGGTQETQYF
TRBJ2-7,TRBV29-1,CSVRTGIYEQYF
TRBJ1-2,TRBV10-3,CAISESWQGAYGYTF
TRBJ2-7,TRBV27,CASSFSSLGSEQYF
TRBJ1-2,TRBV6-2/TRBV6-3,CASSYGDDLNYGYTF
TRBJ1-4,TRBV7-6,CASSSPLITGGEKLFF
TRBJ1-1,TRBV5-1,CASSLETGGTEAFF
TRBJ1-1,TRBV15,CATSRARGPPNTEAFF
TRBJ2-6,TRBV2,CASSVRLGGSGANVLTF
TRBJ2-7,TRBV10-1,CASMVRGQGVYEQYF
TRBJ2-7,TRBV7-6,CASSLNRGSSYEQYF